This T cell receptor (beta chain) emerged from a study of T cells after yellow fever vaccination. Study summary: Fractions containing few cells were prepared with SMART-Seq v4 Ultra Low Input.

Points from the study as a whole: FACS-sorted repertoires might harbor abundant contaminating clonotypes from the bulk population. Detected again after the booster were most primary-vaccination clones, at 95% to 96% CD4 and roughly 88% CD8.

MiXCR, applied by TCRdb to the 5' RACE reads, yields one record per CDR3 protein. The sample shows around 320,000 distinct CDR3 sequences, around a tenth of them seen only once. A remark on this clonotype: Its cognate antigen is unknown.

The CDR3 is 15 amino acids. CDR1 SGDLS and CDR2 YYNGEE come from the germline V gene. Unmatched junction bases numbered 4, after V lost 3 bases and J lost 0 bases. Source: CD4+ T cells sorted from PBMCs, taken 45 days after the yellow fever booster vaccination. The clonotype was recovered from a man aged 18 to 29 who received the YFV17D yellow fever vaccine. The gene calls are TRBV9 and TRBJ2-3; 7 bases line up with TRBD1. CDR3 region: CASSAGTASTDTQYF. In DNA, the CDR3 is TGTGCCAGCAGCGCCGGGACAGCAAGCACAGATACGCAGTATTTT. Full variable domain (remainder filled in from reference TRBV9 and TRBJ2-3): DSGVTQTPKHLITATGQRVTLRCSPRSGDLSVYWYQQSLDQGLQFLIQYYNGEERAKGNILERFSAQQFPDLHSELNLSSLELGDSALYFCASSAGTASTDTQYFGPGTRLTVL.